The 10 T cell receptor beta chains below all came from one sample that was sequenced in a study of graft-versus-host responses after intestinal transplantation. Libraries were prepared by immunoSEQ multiplex PCR; TCRdb keeps only in-frame clonotypes and omits some of them. The repertoire consists of 40,000 or so clones, with over 85% occurring once and the leading ten covering less than 0.85%. The sample consisted of PBMCs, taken 16 days after intestinal transplant. The receptors come from a human patient who received an intestinal transplant, so some T cells may come from the graft donor.

The chain uses TRBV28 and TRBJ2-7; 8 nucleotides match TRBD1. Trimming removed 9 bases from V and 9 bases from J; junction bases left unmatched: 7. The CDR3 consists of 11 residues. Germline CDR1 reads MDHEN; CDR2 reads SYDVKM. The chain's CDR3 is CASTGGYAQYF. The CDR3 DNA follows: TGTGCCAGTACAGGGGGGTATGCGCAGTACTTC.

The rearrangement joins TRBV28 to TRBJ2-1, with 8 nucleotides matching TRBD2. Germline V gene data show CDR1 as MDHEN and CDR2 as SYDVKM. V trimming: 5 bases; J trimming: 0 bases; junction bases outside the gene matches: 18. The CDR3 extends over 20 amino acids. Here the CDR3 reads CASSPRSGRADSSSYNEQFF. CDR3 nucleotide sequence: TGTGCCAGCAGTCCCCGTTCCGGGAGGGCCGACTCTAGCTCCTACAATGAGCAGTTCTTC.

The chain uses TRBV6-5 and TRBJ1-2; no definite D call. Germline assignment: CDR1 MNHEY and CDR2 SVGAGI. The CDR3 is made up of 13 amino acids. With 2 bases removed from V and 8 bases from J, the gap between germline ends came to 12 bases. DNA of the CDR3: TGTGCCAGCAGTTACGTCCTCTCGGAGGGCTACACCTTC. Amino acid sequence: CASSYVLSEGYTF.

The DNA for the CDR3 is TGTGCCAGCAGTTCCGTACACTCCGACAGGGGATACAATGAGCAGTTCTTC. This gives the protein CASSSVHSDRGYNEQFF. The chain couples TRBV28 to TRBJ2-1; 8 bases are shared with TRBD1. V was pared by 4 bases and J by 4 bases, with 12 bases of the junction left unmatched. The CDR3 loop spans 17 amino acids. Germline V gives CDR1 MDHEN, CDR2 SYDVKM.

CDR3 DNA: TGTGCCAGTAGTGGGGAAGGGACAGGGTCGGATACGCAGTATTTT. Translation: CASSGEGTGSDTQYF. V gene TRBV19 combines with J gene TRBJ2-3; 9 bases are shared with TRBD1. V shed 5 bases and J 6 bases; nucleotides not matched to a gene: 9. Germline V gives CDR1 LNHDA, CDR2 SQIVND (reference sequence). The CDR3 is 15 amino acids.

A word on this clone: In the same sample, other DNA sequences code for this CDR3. V and J are TRBV10-2 and TRBJ2-1; D is tentatively TRBD1 or TRBD2 (5 bases each). Germline CDR1 reads WSHSY; CDR2 reads SAAADI. The V end lost 4 bases, the J end lost 4 bases, and 17 bases lay between the germline ends. The CDR3 contains 16 residues. CDR3 protein: CASSGHRDEWYNEQFF. The CDR3 DNA sequence: TGCGCCAGCAGTGGACACCGGGACGAGTGGTACAATGAGCAGTTCTTC.

This clone is a singleton in its sample. V gene TRBV28 combines with J gene TRBJ1-2; D perhaps matches TRBD1 (5 bases). From germline, CDR1 is MDHEN and CDR2 SYDVKM. V was clipped by 0 bases and J by 5 bases, with 10 bases between them. The CDR3 spans 14 residues. CDR3 amino acids: CASSLWGTGYGYTF. The CDR3 coding sequence is TGTGCCAGCAGTTTATGGGGGACGGGGTATGGCTACACCTTC.

The gene calls are TRBV9 and TRBJ2-5; D is perhaps TRBD1 (6 bases). TRBJ2-7 matches the DNA end more closely, so the J call is doubtful. The germline CDR1 and CDR2 sequences are SGDLS and YYNGEE. The CDR3 runs 14 residues. The CDR3 nucleotides read TGTGCCAGCAGCGTAGCTGGAGACAGGAGCGAGCAGTACTTC. Its translation is CASSVAGDRSEQYF.

The chain employs TRBV9 and TRBJ2-1; 8 bases are shared with TRBD2. The germline V gene encodes CDR1 SGDLS and CDR2 YYNGEE. V shed 0 bases and J 1 base; nucleotides not matched to a gene: 6. This CDR3 has 17 residues. The CDR3 DNA reads TGTGCCAGCAGCGTAGCACCCCTAGCGGGTTCCTACAATGAGCAGTTCTTC. Protein sequence: CASSVAPLAGSYNEQFF.

The chain recombines TRBV28 with TRBJ1-3, with 7 bases that match TRBD1. This CDR3 contains 14 residues. Germline V gene lookup returns CDR1 MDHEN and CDR2 SYDVKM. V lost 6 bases and J lost 0; bases outside the gene matches: 2. The CDR3 DNA reads TGTGCCAGCAGCCCAGGGGGCTCTGGAAACACCATATATTTT. Amino acid sequence: CASSPGGSGNTIYF.